What follows are 14 T cell receptor beta chains derived from one specimen sequenced in a study of T cells in Graves' hyperthyroidism and ophthalmopathy. TCR beta CDR3 sequences were amplified from RNA transcripts. First-round RT-PCR of the TCR CDR3 relied on the HTBI primer set. TCRdb ran MiXCR on the multiplex PCR reads and lists one entry per CDR3 protein. This sample has around 620,000 distinct CDR3 sequences; approximately 14% occur once, and the top ten carry roughly 7.7%. Sequenced: blood. All receptors derive from a woman aged 18-29 years with Graves' ophthalmopathy.

This clonotype has a handful of counts. This chain connects TRBV2 to TRBJ1-2; 7 nucleotides match TRBD1. Losses at the gene ends were 0 bases for V and 3 bases for J; bases not matched to a gene: 19. Germline-derived CDR1 and CDR2 are SNHLY and FYNNEI. There are 20 residues in the CDR3. CDR3 residues: CASSEALLERGTGEHYGYTF. The CDR3 DNA follows: TGTGCCAGCAGTGAAGCGCTTCTGGAACGTGGAACAGGGGAGCACTATGGCTACACCTTC. The whole variable domain, filled in from reference TRBV2 and TRBJ1-2, reads EPEVTQTPSHQVTQMGQEVILRCVPISNHLYFYWYRQILGQKVEFLVSFYNNEISEKSEIFDDQFSVERPDGSNFTLKIRSTKLEDSAMYFCASSEALLERGTGEHYGYTFGSGTRLTVV.

The rearrangement joins TRBV28 to TRBJ2-5; D unclear. CDR3 length: 16 amino acids. V shed 5 bases and J shed 5 bases, with 21 bases lying between them. CDR1 MDHEN and CDR2 SYDVKM come from the germline V gene. This CDR3 reads CASSDTSGRGRETQYF. The DNA for the CDR3 is TGTGCCAGCAGTGATACCTCAGGACGCGGTCGTGAGACCCAGTACTTC. The full variable domain, with the rest looked up from reference TRBV28 and TRBJ2-5, is DVKVTQSSRYLVKRTGEKVFLECVQDMDHENMFWYRQDPGLGLRLIYFSYDVKMKEKGDIPEGYSVSREKKERFSLILESASTNQTSMYLCASSDTSGRGRETQYFGPGTRLLVL.

The sample holds many counts of this clonotype. The chain uses TRBV7-3 and TRBJ2-1, with a tentative D call TRBD2 (6 bases). In germline, CDR1 is SGHTA, CDR2 FQGTGA. The V and J ends lost 5 bases and 8 bases respectively, with 28 bases between them. The CDR3 length is 18 residues. CDR3 bases: TGTGCCAGCAGCAAAAGGTCCGGACTATCCGGGGCTTTTGATGAGCAGTTCTTC. As protein: CASSKRSGLSGAFDEQFF.

The genes are TRBV29-1 and TRBJ1-1; D ambiguous. The V end was cut by 4 bases, the J end by 2 bases, with 11 bases between. The CDR3 loop spans 13 amino acids. Germline V gene data show CDR1 as SQVTM and CDR2 as ANQGSEA. The CDR3 coding sequence is TGCAGCGTTGTGGGCCGGATCAACACTGAAGCTTTCTTT. Translation: CSVVGRINTEAFF.

This clonotype was recorded only once. V gene TRBV6-2 or TRBV6-3 combines with J gene TRBJ2-2; 10 nucleotides match TRBD1. The V segment lost 7 bases and the J segment 2 bases; nucleotides outside the gene matches: 16. From germline, CDR1 is MNHEY and CDR2 SVGEGT. The CDR3 is 19 amino acids. The CDR3: CASTHAGTGVGANTGELFF. CDR3 DNA: TGTGCCAGCACCCACGCCGGGACAGGGGTGGGGGCAAACACCGGGGAGCTGTTTTTT.

The table lists this clonotype with many counts. The chain links TRBV20-1 to TRBJ1-1; D is possibly TRBD1 (5 bases). CDR1 is DFQATT and CDR2 is SNEGSKA in the germline V gene (reference sequence). The CDR3 has 14 amino acids. Trimming stripped 3 bases from V and 3 bases from J, with 14 bases between. DNA for the CDR3: TGCAGTGCTAGGGGGCCCGAGGCGGACACTGAAGCTTTCTTT. It is translated as CSARGPEADTEAFF.

V is TRBV2 and J is TRBJ1-6; D is ambiguous. V lost 7 bases and J 7 bases, leaving 17 bases between the germline ends. Germline V gene sequence: CDR1 SNHLY, CDR2 FYNNEI. The length of the CDR3 is 15 residues. In DNA form, the CDR3 reads TGTGCCAGCATAGCAGCTCGCACGCGGAATTCACCCCTCCACTTT. This gives the protein CASIAARTRNSPLHF.

This clonotype has a count of ten or more. The chain uses TRBV27 and TRBJ1-2; 8 bases match TRBD1. CDR1 MNHEY and CDR2 SMNVEV come from the germline V gene (reference sequence). This CDR3 is built from 15 residues. V trimming: 1 base; J trimming: 5 bases; junction bases outside the gene matches: 6. In nucleotides, the CDR3 is TGTGCCAGCAGTTTATTAGGGCAGGGGGCTTATGGCTACACCTTC. Translation gives CASSLLGQGAYGYTF.

This clonotype was found a few times. The chain recombines TRBV5-5 with TRBJ1-3; weak D call: TRBD1 (6 bases). Germline V gene lookup returns CDR1 SGHKS and CDR2 YYEKEE (reference sequence). Trimming removed 2 bases from V and 0 bases from J, with 12 bases in between. This CDR3 comprises 16 residues. The CDR3 DNA reads TGTGCCAGCAGCTTTTCCCACAGGGACTCTGGAAACACCATATATTTT. It specifies CASSFSHRDSGNTIYF.

There are many counts of this clonotype. The chain recombines TRBV12-3 or TRBV12-4 with TRBJ2-5; D unresolved. The CDR3 sequence is 12 residues long. V was shortened by 3 bases and J by 2 bases, with 4 bases between the two germline ends. This CDR3 reads CASSFTQETQYF. The CDR3, as DNA: TGTGCCAGCAGTTTCACACAAGAGACCCAGTACTTC.

In this sample, this clonotype turned up many times. The CDR3 DNA is TGTGCCAGCAGCACCACCGGGACAGTCAATGAGCAGTTCTTC. Amino acids: CASSTTGTVNEQFF. The V call is TRBV7-6, the J call TRBJ2-1, with 7 bases fitting TRBD1. The germline CDR1 and CDR2 sequences are SGHVS and FNYEAQ. Losses at the gene ends were 5 bases for V and 6 bases for J; bases not matched to a gene: 7. The CDR3 totals 14 residues.

This clonotype occurred many times. The chain uses TRBV12-3 or TRBV12-4 and TRBJ2-7; D is tentatively TRBD1 or TRBD2 (5 bases each). The CDR3 spans 15 residues. Trimming left V 5 bases short and J 5 bases short, with 19 bases between. CDR3 loop: CASSLSPGTGHEQYF. The CDR3 DNA is TGTGCCAGCAGTCTATCCCCAGGGACGGGGCACGAGCAGTACTTC.

V and J are TRBV18 and TRBJ2-2, with D unclear. CDR1 KGHSH and CDR2 LQKENI come from the germline V gene. V shed 2 bases and J shed 3 bases, with 7 bases lying between them. The CDR3 runs 14 residues. The CDR3 DNA reads as TGTGCCAGCTCACCAGGCGAGGACACCGGGGAGCTGTTTTTT. Its protein is CASSPGEDTGELFF.

This clonotype was counted many times. V gene TRBV28 combines with J gene TRBJ1-5; D is uncertain. The V and J ends lost 5 bases and 1 base respectively, with 15 bases between them. The CDR3 spans 16 residues. Germline V gives CDR1 MDHEN, CDR2 SYDVKM. As DNA, the CDR3 is TGTGCCAGCAGTCCCTTGGGCCAAGGAAGCAATCAGCCCCAGCATTTT. Translation gives CASSPLGQGSNQPQHF.